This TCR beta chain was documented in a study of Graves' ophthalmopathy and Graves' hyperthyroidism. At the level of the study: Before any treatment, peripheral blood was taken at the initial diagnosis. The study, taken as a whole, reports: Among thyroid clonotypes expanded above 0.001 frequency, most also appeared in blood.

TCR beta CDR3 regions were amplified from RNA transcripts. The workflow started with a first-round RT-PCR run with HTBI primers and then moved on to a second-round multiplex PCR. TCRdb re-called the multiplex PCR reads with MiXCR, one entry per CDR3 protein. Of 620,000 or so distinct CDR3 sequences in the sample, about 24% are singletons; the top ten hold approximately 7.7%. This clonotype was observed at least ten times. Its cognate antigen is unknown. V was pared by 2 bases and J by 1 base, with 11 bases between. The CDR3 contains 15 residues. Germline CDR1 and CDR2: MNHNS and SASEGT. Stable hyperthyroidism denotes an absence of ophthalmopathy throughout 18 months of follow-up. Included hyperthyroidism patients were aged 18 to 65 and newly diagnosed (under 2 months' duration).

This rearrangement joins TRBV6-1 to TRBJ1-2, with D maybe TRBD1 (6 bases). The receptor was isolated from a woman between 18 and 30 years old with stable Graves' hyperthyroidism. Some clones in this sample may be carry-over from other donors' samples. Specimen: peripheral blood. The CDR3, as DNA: TGTGCCAGCAGTGAAATCAGGACAGATAACTATGGCTACACCTTC. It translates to CASSEIRTDNYGYTF.